The clone carrying this T cell receptor (beta chain) was picked up a small number of times. These data originate in a study of sequential checkpoint blockade in melanoma. About the study: Arm A got nivolumab then ipilimumab; arm B the reverse, 1:1.

The treatment: randomized to nivolumab then ipilimumab (arm A) or the reverse (arm B). CDR1 and CDR2 (germline): KGHSH, LQKENI. This CDR3 contains 14 residues. V shed 1 base and J 5 bases; nucleotides not matched to a gene: 4. The assay was immunoSEQ multiplex PCR, and TCRdb's table has in-frame clones only and misses some. The repertoire has roughly 17,000 clones, approximately 66% of them found once; the top ten carry about an eighth. Sequenced material: CD8+ T cells sorted from blood (inferred from file names), taken from a patient given nivolumab and ipilimumab in sequence. This rearrangement joins TRBV18 to TRBJ2-5; TRBD1 aligns across 7 bases. The TCR was taken from a human donor with melanoma. Written as DNA, the CDR3 is TGTGCCAGCTCACCACAGGGGGCTCGGGAGACCCAGTACTTC. The encoded protein is CASSPQGARETQYF.